The sequence of this TCR beta chain was determined in a study of cytomegalovirus exposure and HLA in healthy donors. Looking at the study overall: The 120 validation repertoires were produced on the same platform as the roughly 660 repertoires of the first cohort. This was reported in a later analysis. Study conclusions and caveats: In vitro testing confirmed a few CMV-associated chains as specific for CMV antigens.

Separate from the roughly 700-subject first cohort was the approximately 130-subject validation cohort, to which the donors belonged. Details on this clone: The antigen is undetermined.

Method: immunoSEQ multiplex PCR; TCRdb's copy keeps in-frame clones and lacks some. The sample includes about 280,000 clones, around nine tenths of them seen just once. Germline CDR1 and CDR2: SGHRS and YFSETQ. The length of the CDR3 is 14 residues. Losses at the gene ends were 4 bases for V and 6 bases for J; bases not matched to a gene: 7. The V gene is TRBV5-1, the J gene TRBJ2-7; 10 positions agree with TRBD2. This sequence was found in a woman in her late teens or twenties in good health and CMV-seronegative. Sequenced: PBMCs. The CDR3 loop is CASSPSSGRGEQYF. The CDR3 DNA sequence: TGCGCCAGCAGCCCCTCGAGCGGGAGGGGCGAGCAGTACTTC.